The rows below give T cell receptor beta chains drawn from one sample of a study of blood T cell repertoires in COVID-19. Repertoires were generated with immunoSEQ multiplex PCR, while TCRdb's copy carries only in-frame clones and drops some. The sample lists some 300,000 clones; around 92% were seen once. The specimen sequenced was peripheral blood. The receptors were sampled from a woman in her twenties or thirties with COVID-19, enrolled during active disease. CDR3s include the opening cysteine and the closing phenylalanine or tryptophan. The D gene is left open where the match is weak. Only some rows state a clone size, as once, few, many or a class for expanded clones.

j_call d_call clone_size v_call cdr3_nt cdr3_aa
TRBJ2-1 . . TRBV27 TGTGCCAGCAGTTTGTCGGGGAACAATGAGCAGTTCTTC CASSLSGNNEQFF
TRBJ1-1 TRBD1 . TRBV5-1 TGCGCCAGCCGGCGACAGGGTGACACTGAAGCTTTCTTT CASRRQGDTEAFF
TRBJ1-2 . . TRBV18 TGTGCCAGCTCACCCGATCAGGGTTATGGCTACACCTTC CASSPDQGYGYTF
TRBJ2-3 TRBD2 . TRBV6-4 TGTGCCGCCAGTAGGATAGCGGGGGATACGCAGTATTTT CAASRIAGDTQYF
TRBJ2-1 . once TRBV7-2 TGTGCCAGCAGCGCTGCTAGCAATGAGCAGTTCTTC CASSAASNEQFF
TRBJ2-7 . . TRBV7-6 TGTGCCAGCAGCAGAGAGGCCAGACTTAACTACGAGCAGTACTTC CASSREARLNYEQYF
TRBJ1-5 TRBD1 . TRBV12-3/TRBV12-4 TGTGCCACAGACAGGGGGGCCGGTCAGCCCCAGCATTTT CATDRGAGQPQHF
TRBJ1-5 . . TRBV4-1 TGCGCCAGCAGCCACTTAAGGGGGGGTCAGCCCCAGCATTTT CASSHLRGGQPQHF
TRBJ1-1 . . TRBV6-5 TGTGCCAGCAGTTATGGCCCGGGGAGAATGAACACTGAAGCTTTCTTT CASSYGPGRMNTEAFF
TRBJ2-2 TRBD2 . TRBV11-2 TGTGCCAGCAGCTTAGGGACTAGCGGGAACACCGGGGAGCTGTTTTTT CASSLGTSGNTGELFF
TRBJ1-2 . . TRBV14 TGTGCCAGCAGCCTCCAAAACTATGGCTACACCTTC CASSLQNYGYTF
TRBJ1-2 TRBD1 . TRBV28 TGTGCCAGCACCTCACCGGGACAGGGGGGGTCCTATGGCTACACCTTC CASTSPGQGGSYGYTF
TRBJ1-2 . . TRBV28 TGTGCCAGCAGCGAAGGACAGAACTATGGCTACACCTTC CASSEGQNYGYTF
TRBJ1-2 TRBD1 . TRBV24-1 TGTGCCACCAGTGACTCCCCGGACAGGGGGTCCGGCTACACCTTC CATSDSPDRGSGYTF
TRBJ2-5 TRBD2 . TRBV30 TGTGCCTGGTCTGGGGGTTTTGCGGGGGGCCGGGAGACCCAGTACTTC CAWSGGFAGGRETQYF
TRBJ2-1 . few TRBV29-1 TGCAGCGTTGGAACTCCCACCTACAATGAGCAGTTCTTC CSVGTPTYNEQFF
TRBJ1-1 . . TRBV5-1 TGCGCCAGCAGCCCGGGACTCCTACCTGATACTGAAGCTTTCTTT CASSPGLLPDTEAFF